This T cell receptor beta chain was captured by sequencing in a study of blood T cell repertoires in COVID-19. Study summary: The analysed material was cDNA or gDNA that came from T cells, B-cell-depleted T cells, or PBMCs.

Using immunoSEQ multiplex PCR, the repertoire was profiled, and TCRdb retains in-frame clones only, with some absent. Counted here are some 130,000 clones, around 89% occurring once; the ten biggest clones make up about 4.4%. The CDR3 contains 18 residues. Germline V gene lookup returns CDR1 SGHTA and CDR2 FQGNSA. V trimming: 1 base; J trimming: 4 bases; junction bases outside the gene matches: 13. The TCR was taken from a man aged 55 to 69 with COVID-19, enrolled during active disease. Sequences were obtained from peripheral blood. This chain joins TRBV7-2 and TRBJ1-2; 9 bases fit TRBD1. As DNA, the CDR3 is TGTGCCAGCAGCTTAGGCCCACCGACAGGGGGTTCGAGCTATGGCTACACCTTC. Encoded protein: CASSLGPPTGGSSYGYTF.